What follows are 30 T cell receptor beta chains derived from one specimen sequenced in a study of cytomegalovirus exposure and HLA in healthy donors. 60 Vbeta and 13 Jbeta primers were used in PCR. Measured with immunoSEQ multiplex PCR; TCRdb has only the in-frame clones, and not every one. The sample holds around 160,000 clones; 65% to 70% are singletons and the top ten take 4.5%. The specimen sequenced was PBMCs. Receptor source: a woman aged 18 to 35 in good health and CMV-seropositive.

V usage is TRBV9 and J usage is TRBJ1-3; D gene ambiguous. The CDR3 spans 15 residues. Trimming left V 0 bases short and J 0 bases short, with 7 bases between. Germline V gene lookup returns CDR1 SGDLS and CDR2 YYNGEE. CDR3 sequence reads: CASSVGFNSGNTIYF. The DNA of the CDR3 is TGTGCCAGCAGCGTAGGTTTTAACTCTGGAAACACCATATATTTT.

This clone turned up a few times. The rearrangement uses TRBV28 and TRBJ2-7; 14 bases match TRBD2. Germline V gene sequence: CDR1 MDHEN, CDR2 SYDVKM. The CDR3 is 15 amino acids. V shed 2 bases and J 6 bases; nucleotides not matched to a gene: 3. The CDR3 region is CASSLRTSGGSEQYF. As DNA, the CDR3 is TGTGCCAGCAGTTTAAGGACTAGCGGGGGGAGCGAGCAGTACTTC.

The chain joins TRBV4-1 to TRBJ1-1, with 8 bases matching TRBD1. The CDR3 runs 18 residues. The V segment lost 3 bases and the J segment 0 bases; nucleotides outside the gene matches: 12. Germline V CDR1 and CDR2: MGHRA, YSYEKL. DNA of the CDR3: TGCGCCAGCAGCCACCACAGGGGGGGTATGAACATGAACACTGAAGCTTTCTTT. This sequence encodes CASSHHRGGMNMNTEAFF.

The rearrangement joins TRBV4-1 to TRBJ2-1; the D is unclear. This CDR3 has 17 residues. Germline CDR1 reads MGHRA; CDR2 reads YSYEKL. V lost 1 base to trimming and J lost 8 bases, with 21 bases between them. The CDR3 region is CASSQAKPLSRGDEQFF. The CDR3 DNA follows: TGCGCCAGCAGCCAAGCAAAACCCCTATCCCGCGGTGATGAGCAGTTCTTC.

A few counts support this clone. This sequence joins TRBV6-6 and TRBJ1-1, with 7 bases identical to TRBD1. This CDR3 contains 13 residues. Germline CDR1 and CDR2: MNHNY and SVGAGI (reference sequence). The V segment lost 5 bases and the J segment 2 bases; nucleotides outside the gene matches: 2. Here the CDR3 reads CASSNRGNTEAFF. CDR3 coding DNA: TGTGCCAGCAGTAACAGGGGAAACACTGAAGCTTTCTTT.

This clone appeared a few times. V is TRBV19 and J is TRBJ2-5; 12 bases map to TRBD2. Germline CDR1 reads LNHDA; CDR2 reads SQIVND (reference sequence). The V segment lost 5 bases and the J segment 3 bases; nucleotides outside the gene matches: 7. The CDR3 has 16 residues. The chain's CDR3 is CASSHRTSGEKETQYF. DNA for the CDR3: TGTGCCAGTAGTCACCGGACTAGCGGGGAAAAAGAGACCCAGTACTTC. Full variable domain (missing parts from reference TRBV19 and TRBJ2-5): DGGITQSPKYLFRKEGQNVTLSCEQNLNHDAMYWYRQDPGQGLRLIYYSQIVNDFQKGDIAEGYSVSREKKESFPLTVTSAQKNPTAFYLCASSHRTSGEKETQYFGPGTRLLVL.

This chain uses TRBV28 with TRBJ2-3; TRBD1 agrees at 11 bases. V lost 5 bases, J lost 5 bases, and 9 bases stayed unmatched. There are 16 residues in the CDR3. Germline CDR1 and CDR2: MDHEN and SYDVKM. The CDR3 nucleotides read TGTGCCAGCAGTCCTACCGGGACAGGGGGGAAAGATACGCAGTATTTT. Translating it yields CASSPTGTGGKDTQYF.

The CDR3 sequence: CASSGQGLSYNEQFF. For the CDR3, the DNA is TGTGCCAGCAGCGGACAGGGCCTCTCCTACAATGAGCAGTTCTTC. This sequence joins TRBV9 and TRBJ2-1; 7 nucleotides match TRBD1. The germline V gene has CDR1 SGDLS and CDR2 YYNGEE. J gave up 0 bases and V 3 bases, and 3 bases lay outside the gene matches. The CDR3 runs to 15 residues.

The chain employs TRBV19 and TRBJ1-2; TRBD1 matches 9 bases. Germline V gene lookup returns CDR1 LNHDA and CDR2 SQIVND (reference sequence). After removal of 9 bases from V and 3 bases from J, the junction contained 11 bases not matched to a gene. CDR3 length: 15 residues. CDR3 region: CASRKTGGRYYGYTF. As DNA, the CDR3 is TGTGCCAGCAGAAAGACAGGGGGACGTTACTATGGCTACACCTTC.

This clone was detected once. The chain joins TRBV5-5 to TRBJ2-5; 9 bases are shared with TRBD1. The better agreement between TRBJ2-7 and the DNA end casts doubt on the J call. The CDR3 runs to 14 residues. Germline V lookup: CDR1 SGHKS, CDR2 YYEKEE (reference sequence). Written as DNA, the CDR3 is TGTGCCAGCAGATTGCGGGACAGGGTTTTCGAGCAGTACTTC. Encoded protein: CASRLRDRVFEQYF.

The V call is TRBV27, the J call TRBJ2-2; D unclear. This CDR3 has 14 residues. The germline gives CDR1 MNHEY, CDR2 SMNVEV (reference sequence). The V gene lost 2 bases and the J gene lost 1 base, with 5 bases spanning the gap. CDR3 sequence (DNA): TGTGCCAGCAGTTTAGCAGGGAACACCGGGGAGCTGTTTTTT. Translation: CASSLAGNTGELFF.

The chain carries TRBV10-3 and TRBJ1-2; D might be TRBD1 (5 bases). This CDR3 contains 14 residues. Germline V gene data show CDR1 as ENHRY and CDR2 as SYGVKD. Trimming pared 5 bases from V and 4 bases from J, leaving 14 bases between. For the CDR3, the DNA is TGTGCCATCAGTTCCTCAGGGAACCTCTATGGCTACACCTTC. This encodes CAISSSGNLYGYTF.

This chain uses TRBV27 with TRBJ1-2; D not certain. Germline V gene sequence: CDR1 MNHEY, CDR2 SMNVEV (reference sequence). This CDR3 contains 9 residues. Trimming removed 11 bases at V and 7 bases at J, with 8 bases between. The CDR3 sequence: CAPRSGYTF. For the CDR3, the DNA is TGTGCCCCGCGAAGTGGCTACACCTTC.

The chain employs TRBV5-1 and TRBJ2-1; TRBD1 matches 9 bases. Per the germline V gene, CDR1 is SGHRS and CDR2 is YFSETQ. The J segment lost 4 bases and the V segment lost 0 bases, leaving 2 bases of the junction unmatched. The CDR3 spans 15 residues. The CDR3 is CASSLEGQGYNEQFF. CDR3 nucleotide sequence: TGCGCCAGCAGCTTGGAGGGACAGGGTTACAATGAGCAGTTCTTC. Using reference TRBV5-1 and TRBJ2-1 for the parts outside the CDR3, the full variable domain is KAGVTQTPRYLIKTRGQQVTLSCSPISGHRSVSWYQQTPGQGLQFLFEYFSETQRNKGNFPGRFSGRQFSNSRSEMNVSTLELGDSALYLCASSLEGQGYNEQFFGPGTRLTVL.

The rearrangement links TRBV30 to TRBJ2-3, with a weak D call TRBD2 (6 bases). The V gene lost 1 base and the J gene lost 8 bases, with 16 bases spanning the gap. The CDR3 is 14 amino acids. CDR1 and CDR2 (germline): GTSNPN, SVGIG (reference sequence). The DNA of the CDR3 is TGTGCCTGGAGTGGTGGTAGCGGTGCGGGTACGCAGTATTTT. Translating gives CAWSGGSGAGTQYF. Complete variable domain (other parts from reference TRBV30 and TRBJ2-3): SQTIHQWPATLVQPVGSPLSLECTVEGTSNPNLYWYRQAAGRGLQLLFYSVGIGQISSEVPQNLSASRPQDRQFILSSKKLLLSDSGFYLCAWSGGSGAGTQYFGPGTRLTVL.

The chain has TRBV5-6 and TRBJ2-7; weak D call: TRBD2 (6 bases). V lost 0 bases to trimming and J lost 2 bases, with 12 bases between them. This CDR3 is built from 15 residues. Germline CDR1 reads SGHDT; CDR2 reads YYEEEE. In nucleotides, the CDR3 is TGTGCCAGCAGCTTGGGCGGGAATCCTACCTACGAGCAGTACTTC. Protein sequence: CASSLGGNPTYEQYF.

This clone is a singleton in its sample. V and J are TRBV6-6 and TRBJ1-1; maybe TRBD1 (5 bases). This CDR3 is 16 amino acids long. Germline V gene data show CDR1 as MNHNY and CDR2 as SVGAGI (reference sequence). V was shortened by 3 bases and J by 3 bases, with 17 bases between the two germline ends. The CDR3: CASSYPAGTGDTEAFF. CDR3 bases: TGTGCCAGCAGTTATCCTGCCGGGACTGGGGACACTGAAGCTTTCTTT.

This chain links TRBV4-3 with TRBJ2-7, with a weak D call TRBD1 (6 bases). CDR1 and CDR2 from the germline V gene are LGHNA and YSLEER. The germline V and J ends were trimmed by 1 base and 2 bases, with 18 bases remaining between them. This CDR3 region has 17 residues. This CDR3 reads CASSQAHSRDTPYEQYF. CDR3 DNA: TGCGCCAGCAGCCAAGCCCACTCCCGGGACACCCCCTACGAGCAGTACTTC.

V usage is TRBV7-3 and J usage is TRBJ1-6, with D perhaps TRBD1 (6 bases). The V end lost 5 bases, the J end lost 8 bases, and 10 bases lay between the germline ends. The CDR3 spans 13 residues. Looked up from germline, CDR1 is SGHTA and CDR2 is FQGTGA. The CDR3 coding sequence is TGTGCCAGCAGCGTTGACAGGTATTCACCCCTCCACTTT. Its translation: CASSVDRYSPLHF.

V usage is TRBV10-3 and J usage is TRBJ2-5; the D gene is possibly TRBD2 (6 bases). The assigned J gene may be wrong: the sequence end matches TRBJ2-7 better. Germline V CDR1 and CDR2: ENHRY, SYGVKD. The CDR3 spans 14 residues. The CDR3 DNA sequence: TGTGCCATCAGTGCCTCGGGACTTTCCTACGAGCAGTACTTC. This codes for CAISASGLSYEQYF.

The rearrangement joins TRBV7-8 to TRBJ1-5, with TRBD1 matching 7 bases. V was pared by 4 bases and J by 7 bases, with 10 bases of the junction left unmatched. Germline V lookup: CDR1 SGHVS, CDR2 FQNEAQ. The CDR3 has 15 amino acids. The CDR3 here is CASSSPTGVAQPQHF. Here the CDR3 DNA reads TGTGCCAGCAGCTCCCCAACAGGGGTCGCCCAGCCCCAGCATTTT.

This chain connects TRBV30 to TRBJ2-7; the match to TRBD2 covers 12 bases. V trimming: 4 bases; J trimming: 3 bases; junction bases outside the gene matches: 1. CDR1 GTSNPN and CDR2 SVGIG come from the germline V gene (reference sequence). CDR3 length: 13 amino acids. The CDR3 DNA reads TGTGCCTGGATGACTAGCGGGGGCTACGAGCAGTACTTC. It is translated as CAWMTSGGYEQYF.

The V and J genes are TRBV27 and TRBJ2-1; perhaps TRBD2 as D (5 bases). V was pared by 6 bases and J by 10 bases, with 16 bases between. The CDR3 totals 13 residues. Germline assignment: CDR1 MNHEY and CDR2 SMNVEV (reference sequence). Here the CDR3 reads CASSSAREREQFF. CDR3 nucleotide sequence: TGTGCCAGCAGCTCAGCTAGGGAGCGAGAGCAGTTCTTC.

The rearrangement joins TRBV9 to TRBJ2-3, with 12 bases identical to TRBD2. With V trimmed by 2 bases and J by 3 bases, 7 bases remained unmatched. CDR1 and CDR2 from the germline V gene are SGDLS and YYNGEE. There are 17 residues in the CDR3. The CDR3 DNA sequence: TGTGCCAGCAGCGTGGAAACTAGCGGGGGGTGGACAGATACGCAGTATTTT. Translation gives CASSVETSGGWTDTQYF.

V gene TRBV5-1 combines with J gene TRBJ1-5; the D gene is possibly TRBD1 (6 bases). The CDR3 extends over 21 amino acids. The V end lost 0 bases, the J end lost 1 base, and 26 bases lay between the germline ends. Germline assignment: CDR1 SGHRS and CDR2 YFSETQ. The CDR3 sequence is CASSLASFVTGDTISNQPQHF. CDR3 bases: TGCGCCAGCAGCTTGGCCTCGTTTGTGACAGGAGACACTATAAGCAATCAGCCCCAGCATTTT.

The chain carries TRBV30 and TRBJ2-7; D possibly corresponds to TRBD2 (5 bases). The V gene lost 5 bases and the J gene lost 6 bases, with 14 bases spanning the gap. Germline CDR1 is GTSNPN and CDR2 is SVGIG (reference sequence). The CDR3 length is 12 residues. The CDR3 loop reads CAWGGPSGEQYF. The CDR3 DNA sequence: TGTGCCTGGGGCGGGCCCTCAGGCGAGCAGTACTTC.

Here the CDR3 DNA reads TGCGCCAGCAGTGTACAGGGAACCGATACGCAGTATTTT. It translates to CASSVQGTDTQYF. J is TRBJ2-3 and V is TRBV10-2, with D possibly being TRBD1 (6 bases). V was clipped by 4 bases and J by 6 bases, with 11 bases between them. The germline V gene has CDR1 WSHSY and CDR2 SAAADI. The CDR3 spans 13 residues.

This sequence joins TRBV27 and TRBJ2-5; a weak D match, TRBD2 (5 bases). This CDR3 region has 12 residues. V lost 8 bases and J lost 5, with 12 bases in between. CDR1 MNHEY and CDR2 SMNVEV come from the germline V gene (reference sequence). The CDR3 DNA reads TGTGCCAGCGGGCGGGCGCGGGAGACCCAGTACTTC. It encodes CASGRARETQYF.

The chain's CDR3 is CTSSQVAVLNIQYF. In DNA form, the CDR3 reads TGCACCAGCAGCCAAGTAGCGGTTTTAAACATTCAGTACTTC. The chain employs TRBV1 and TRBJ2-4; the tabulated D call, TRBD2, remains unverified against the DNA. TRBV1 has pseudogene status. The CDR3 contains 14 residues.

The chain employs TRBV30 and TRBJ2-6; TRBD1 agrees at 12 bases. V lost 7 bases, J lost 0 bases, and 7 bases stayed unmatched. Germline V lookup: CDR1 GTSNPN, CDR2 SVGIG (reference sequence). The length of the CDR3 is 17 residues. In DNA form, the CDR3 reads TGTGCCTCCTCGGGACAGGGGGCCAACTCTGGGGCCAACGTCCTGACTTTC. Its protein product is CASSGQGANSGANVLTF.